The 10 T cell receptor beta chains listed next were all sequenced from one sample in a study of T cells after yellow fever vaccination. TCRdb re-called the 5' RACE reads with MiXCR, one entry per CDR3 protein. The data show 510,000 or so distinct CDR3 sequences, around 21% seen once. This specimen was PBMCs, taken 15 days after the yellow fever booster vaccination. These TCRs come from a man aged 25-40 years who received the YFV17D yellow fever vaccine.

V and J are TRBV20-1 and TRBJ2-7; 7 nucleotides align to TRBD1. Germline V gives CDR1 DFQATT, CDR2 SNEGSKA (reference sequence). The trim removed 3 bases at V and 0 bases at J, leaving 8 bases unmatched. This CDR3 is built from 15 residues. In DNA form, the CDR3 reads TGCAGTGCTAGCCACACCGGGACAGCCTCCTACGAGCAGTACTTC. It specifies CSASHTGTASYEQYF.

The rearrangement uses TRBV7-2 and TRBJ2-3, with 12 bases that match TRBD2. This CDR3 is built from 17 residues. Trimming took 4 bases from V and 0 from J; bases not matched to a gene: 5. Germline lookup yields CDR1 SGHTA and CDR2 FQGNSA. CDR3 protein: CASSSLTSGGSTDTQYF. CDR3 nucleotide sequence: TGTGCCAGCAGCTCCCTGACTAGCGGGGGAAGCACAGATACGCAGTATTTT.

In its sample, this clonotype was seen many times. DNA for the CDR3: TGTGCCAGCAGCCCACAGGGGAGGAGTGGCTACACCTTC. This translates into CASSPQGRSGYTF. The genes are TRBV12-3 or TRBV12-4 and TRBJ1-2, with 7 bases fitting TRBD1. The CDR3 has 13 amino acids. V shed 6 bases and J 7 bases; nucleotides not matched to a gene: 8.

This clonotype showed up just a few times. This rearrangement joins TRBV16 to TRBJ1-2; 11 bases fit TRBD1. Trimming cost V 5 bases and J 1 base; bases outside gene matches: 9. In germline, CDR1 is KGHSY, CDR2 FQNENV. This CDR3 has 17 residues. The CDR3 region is CASSAPGQGDSNYGYTF. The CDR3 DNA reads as TGTGCCAGCAGCGCGCCGGGACAGGGGGATAGTAACTATGGCTACACCTTC.

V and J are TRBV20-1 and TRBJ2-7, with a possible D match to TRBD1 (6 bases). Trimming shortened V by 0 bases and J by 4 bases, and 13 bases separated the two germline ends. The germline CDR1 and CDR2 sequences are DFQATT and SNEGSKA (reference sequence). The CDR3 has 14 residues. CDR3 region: CSARDLDRIYEQYF. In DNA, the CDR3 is TGCAGTGCTAGAGATTTAGACAGGATTTACGAGCAGTACTTC.

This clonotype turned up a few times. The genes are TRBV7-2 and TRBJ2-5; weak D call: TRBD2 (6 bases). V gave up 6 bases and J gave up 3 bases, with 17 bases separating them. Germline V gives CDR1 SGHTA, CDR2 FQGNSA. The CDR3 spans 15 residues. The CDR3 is CASRRTWGEEETQYF. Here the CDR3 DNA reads TGTGCCAGCAGACGAACCTGGGGGGAGGAAGAGACCCAGTACTTC.

The DNA for the CDR3 is TGTGCCAGCAGTTGGGTGGTTCTAGCGGGGAACACCGGGGAGCTGTTTTTT. Its translation: CASSWVVLAGNTGELFF. The chain combines TRBV28 with TRBJ2-2, with 8 nucleotides matching TRBD2. V lost 4 bases to trimming and J lost 1 base; unmatched junction nucleotides: 8. Germline-derived CDR1 and CDR2 are MDHEN and SYDVKM. This CDR3 region has 17 residues.

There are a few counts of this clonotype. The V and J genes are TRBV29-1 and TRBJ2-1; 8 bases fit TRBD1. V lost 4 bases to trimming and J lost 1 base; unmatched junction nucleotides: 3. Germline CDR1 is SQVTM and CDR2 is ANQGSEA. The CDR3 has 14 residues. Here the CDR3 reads CSVVWTGSYNEQFF. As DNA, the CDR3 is TGCAGCGTTGTTTGGACAGGGTCCTACAATGAGCAGTTCTTC.

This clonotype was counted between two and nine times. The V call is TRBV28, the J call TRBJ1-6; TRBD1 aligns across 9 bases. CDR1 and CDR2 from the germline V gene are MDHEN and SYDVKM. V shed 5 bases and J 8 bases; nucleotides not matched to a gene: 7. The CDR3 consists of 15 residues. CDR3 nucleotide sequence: TGTGCCAGCAGTAGCGGACAGGGGAAGGATTCACCCCTCCACTTT. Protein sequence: CASSSGQGKDSPLHF.

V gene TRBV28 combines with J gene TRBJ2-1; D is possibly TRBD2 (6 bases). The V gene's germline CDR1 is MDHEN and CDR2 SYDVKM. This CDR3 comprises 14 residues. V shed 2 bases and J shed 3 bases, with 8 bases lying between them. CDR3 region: CASSLRTNYNEQFF. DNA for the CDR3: TGTGCCAGCAGTTTAAGGACTAACTACAATGAGCAGTTCTTC.